The next 18 T cell receptor beta chains were all read from a single sample in a study of shared clonotypes between healthy human individuals. Assay used: immunoSEQ multiplex PCR; TCRdb lists only in-frame clones, some missing. The sample yields about 2.4 million clones, about 92% seen once. Input material: naive CD4+ T cells sorted from blood. Subset in this sample: CD45RA+ positively selected. The receptors were sampled from a man in his late teens or twenties in good health.

The chain employs TRBV27 and TRBJ2-1; 14 bases align to TRBD2. The CDR3 is 17 residues long. V lost 6 bases and J lost 4; bases outside the gene matches: 8. Germline V CDR1 and CDR2: MNHEY, SMNVEV (reference sequence). The CDR3 region is CASRGLAGDRRYNEQFF. The CDR3 nucleotides are TGTGCCAGCAGGGGACTAGCGGGAGATCGAAGGTACAATGAGCAGTTCTTC.

The V call is TRBV5-1, the J call TRBJ2-7; D is possibly TRBD1 (6 bases). V lost 1 base to trimming and J lost 6 bases, with 14 bases between them. This CDR3 contains 14 residues. CDR1 and CDR2 from the germline V gene are SGHRS and YFSETQ. The CDR3: CASSLMGTGSEQYF. The CDR3 DNA reads as TGCGCCAGCAGCTTGATGGGAACAGGGAGCGAGCAGTACTTC.

This chain joins TRBV6-1 and TRBJ2-5; D tentatively reads TRBD1 or TRBD2 (5 bases each). The germline CDR1 and CDR2 sequences are MNHNS and SASEGT. CDR3 length: 17 residues. The V and J ends lost 3 bases and 4 bases respectively, with 21 bases between them. Written as DNA, the CDR3 is TGTGCCAGCAGTGATGGGGCAGGGCCCGGGATAAGAGAGACCCAGTACTTC. Encoded protein: CASSDGAGPGIRETQYF.

The table lists this clone with a count of one. This sample includes further DNA sequences coding for the same CDR3. This sequence joins TRBV7-2 and TRBJ2-7; D is unclear. V lost 5 bases and J 4 bases, leaving 6 bases between the germline ends. Germline CDR1 and CDR2: SGHTA and FQGNSA. The CDR3 spans 11 residues. CDR3 DNA: TGTGCCAGCAGCCTCGAATACGAGCAGTACTTC. This gives the protein CASSLEYEQYF.

J is TRBJ2-1 and V is TRBV30; a possible D gene is TRBD2 (5 bases). Germline values: CDR1 GTSNPN, CDR2 SVGIG (reference sequence). V lost 2 bases and J 6 bases, leaving 11 bases between the germline ends. The CDR3 has 13 amino acids. The CDR3 coding sequence is TGTGCCTGGAGTCAACCCAGCGGCAATGAGCAGTTCTTC. It specifies CAWSQPSGNEQFF.

Turning to this clone: The same CDR3 also results from other DNA sequences found in this sample. CDR3 loop: CASRGDRSNQPQHF. Here the CDR3 DNA reads TGTGCCAGCAGAGGGGACAGAAGCAATCAGCCCCAGCATTTT. The J gene is TRBJ1-5, the V gene TRBV2; 7 nucleotides agree with TRBD1. The CDR3 length is 14 residues. Germline V gene lookup returns CDR1 SNHLY and CDR2 FYNNEI. The V and J ends lost 6 bases and 1 base, in that order; junction bases with no gene match: 3.

The rearrangement links TRBV6-1 to TRBJ2-7; a possible D gene is TRBD2 (6 bases). CDR3 size: 14 residues. Trimming removed 6 bases at V and 3 bases at J, with 15 bases between. In germline, CDR1 is MNHNS, CDR2 SASEGT. The CDR3 is CASRDDRLVYEQYF. Here the CDR3 DNA reads TGTGCCAGCAGGGATGACAGACTAGTCTACGAGCAGTACTTC.

The chain carries TRBV30 and TRBJ1-3; D remains ambiguous. The CDR3 is 16 residues long. Germline loops: CDR1 GTSNPN, CDR2 SVGIG (reference sequence). V lost 0 bases to trimming and J lost 4 bases, with 16 bases between them. The CDR3 sequence is CAWSVHGQYLGNTIYF. The CDR3 DNA follows: TGTGCCTGGAGTGTACATGGGCAGTATCTCGGAAACACCATATATTTT.

This clone appeared a single time. This chain uses TRBV6-1 with TRBJ2-4; perhaps TRBD2 as D (7 bases). The CDR3 has 14 residues. The V and J ends lost 5 bases and 7 bases respectively, with 15 bases between them. Per germline, CDR1 MNHNS and CDR2 SASEGT. The DNA of the CDR3 is TGTGCCAGCAGTCCCGGGGGGCTGGGGAACATTCAGTACTTC. This gives the protein CASSPGGLGNIQYF.

The rearrangement uses TRBV7-4 and TRBJ1-5; 9 bases fit TRBD1. The CDR3 runs 16 residues. Germline CDR1 is SGHVT and CDR2 is SQSDAQ. The ends lost 1 base at V and 2 bases at J; junction bases unmatched: 3. Written as DNA, the CDR3 is TGTGCCAGCAGCTTAGGACAGGGGGTTGGCAATCAGCCCCAGCATTTT. The encoded protein is CASSLGQGVGNQPQHF.

This clone was detected a few times. The chain links TRBV7-6 to TRBJ1-4; 8 bases match TRBD1. The junction had 3 bases not matched to a gene; V was cut back by 1 base and J by 8 bases. This CDR3 is 14 amino acids long. The germline V gene encodes CDR1 SGHVS and CDR2 FNYEAQ. The CDR3 coding sequence is TGTGCCAGCAGCTTAGGACAGGGGTCAGAAAAACTGTTTTTT. Translated: CASSLGQGSEKLFF.

The chain uses TRBV7-9 and TRBJ2-3, with a tentative D call TRBD1 (6 bases). The V end lost 0 bases, the J end lost 3 bases, and 10 bases lay between the germline ends. This CDR3 contains 15 residues. The germline V gene encodes CDR1 SEHNR and CDR2 FQNEAQ (reference sequence). The CDR3 nucleotides are TGTGCCAGCAGCTTAGCGGGGGCGCGTACAGATACGCAGTATTTT. Translated: CASSLAGARTDTQYF.

CDR3 nucleotides: TGTGCCAGCAGTGAACGGGGACGAACCGTCTACGAGCAGTACTTC. Translation: CASSERGRTVYEQYF. The chain recombines TRBV6-1 with TRBJ2-7, with D possibly being TRBD1 or TRBD2 (5 bases each). CDR3 length: 15 residues. Trimming pared 2 bases from V and 3 bases from J, leaving 14 bases between. The germline V gene encodes CDR1 MNHNS and CDR2 SASEGT.

The chain employs TRBV7-3 and TRBJ2-3; D unresolved. Germline V lookup: CDR1 SGHTA, CDR2 FQGTGA. This CDR3 contains 15 residues. V was trimmed by 2 bases and J by 3 bases, leaving 12 bases between them. CDR3 sequence: CASSLDTMGTDTQYF. CDR3 bases: TGTGCCAGCAGCTTAGACACTATGGGAACAGATACGCAGTATTTT.

The rearrangement links TRBV9 to TRBJ1-2; D might be TRBD1 (6 bases). This CDR3 region has 16 residues. CDR1 is SGDLS and CDR2 is YYNGEE in the germline V gene. Trimming cost V 0 bases and J 0 bases, with 12 bases left between them. Here the CDR3 reads CASSVASWTANYGYTF. The CDR3 DNA reads as TGTGCCAGCAGCGTAGCCTCCTGGACAGCTAACTATGGCTACACCTTC.

Notes on this clone: This sample also contains other DNA sequences that code for the same CDR3. The chain couples TRBV11-2 to TRBJ2-3, with D possibly TRBD2 on 6 matching bases. The CDR3 is 14 amino acids. V gave up 5 bases and J gave up 1 base, with 10 bases separating them. Germline V gives CDR1 SGHAT, CDR2 FQNNGV. The CDR3, as DNA: TGTGCCAGCAGCCCGGGACTCCGCACAGATACGCAGTATTTT. It yields the protein CASSPGLRTDTQYF.

The chain couples TRBV7-9 to TRBJ1-2; D gene unclear. V shed 7 bases and J shed 6 bases, with 18 bases lying between them. CDR3 size: 14 residues. Germline V gives CDR1 SEHNR, CDR2 FQNEAQ (reference sequence). CDR3 residues: CASIRAEAGHGYTF. In DNA, the CDR3 is TGTGCCAGCATCCGAGCGGAGGCAGGTCATGGCTACACCTTC.

This clone was seen once. The rearrangement joins TRBV28 to TRBJ2-7; D is unresolved. CDR1 is MDHEN and CDR2 is SYDVKM in the germline V gene. This CDR3 has 15 amino acids. Trimming shortened V by 6 bases and J by 0 bases, and 15 bases separated the two germline ends. In DNA form, the CDR3 reads TGTGCCAGCAGCACACACAGAGAGGTCTCCTACGAGCAGTACTTC. Its protein is CASSTHREVSYEQYF. The variable domain in full, with the rest retrieved from reference TRBV28 and TRBJ2-7, is DVKVTQSSRYLVKRTGEKVFLECVQDMDHENMFWYRQDPGLGLRLIYFSYDVKMKEKGDIPEGYSVSREKKERFSLILESASTNQTSMYLCASSTHREVSYEQYFGPGTRLTVT.